The next 18 T cell receptor beta chains were all read from a single sample in a study of blood T cell repertoires in COVID-19. Clones were read by immunoSEQ multiplex PCR, and TCRdb kept only the in-frame ones, dropping some. The sample shows under 200,000 clones, around 82% of them seen only once. Source material: PBMCs or T cells enriched from blood (not recorded which). Source of these receptors: an older woman with acute COVID-19.

The table lists this clone with a count of one. The chain uses TRBV3-1 (or the pseudogene TRBV3-2) and TRBJ1-2; D gene unclear. V was trimmed by 3 bases and J by 2 bases, leaving 13 bases between them. The CDR3 loop spans 15 amino acids. Germline CDR1 is LGHDT and CDR2 is YNNKEL (reference sequence). The CDR3 DNA reads TGTGCCAGCAGCCATAACTTGGGCAAAAACTATGGCTACACCTTC. Translation gives CASSHNLGKNYGYTF.

The V and J genes are TRBV18 and TRBJ2-7; 9 bases agree with TRBD1. The CDR3 has 14 amino acids. Germline V gives CDR1 KGHSH, CDR2 LQKENI. Unmatched junction bases numbered 7, after V lost 3 bases and J lost 7 bases. CDR3: CASSPGTGSREQYV. The CDR3 bases are TGTGCCAGCTCACCCGGGACAGGGAGTCGGGAGCAGTACGTC.

This chain links TRBV30 with TRBJ1-4, with TRBD1 matching over 7 bases. CDR3 length equals 12 residues. Germline-derived CDR1 and CDR2 are GTSNPN and SVGIG (reference sequence). V was clipped by 5 bases and J by 8 bases; unmatched bases: 5. The CDR3 loop reads CAWVDRPEKLFF. CDR3 in DNA: TGTGCCTGGGTGGACAGGCCGGAAAAACTGTTTTTT.

The chain joins TRBV30 to TRBJ1-1; 8 nucleotides agree with TRBD1. Trimming took 2 bases from V and 5 from J; bases not matched to a gene: 10. From germline, CDR1 is GTSNPN and CDR2 SVGIG (reference sequence). The CDR3 consists of 15 residues. Written as DNA, the CDR3 is TGTGCCTGGAGTTCCCCAGGGACAGGTGGGACTGAAGCTTTCTTT. Its translation: CAWSSPGTGGTEAFF.

The chain uses TRBV19 and TRBJ1-3, with a tentative D call TRBD1 (6 bases). The V end lost 4 bases, the J end lost 0 bases, and 10 bases lay between the germline ends. Germline CDR1 reads LNHDA; CDR2 reads SQIVND (reference sequence). The CDR3 has 15 amino acids. The CDR3, as DNA: TGTGCCAGTAGTAAAGGGACAAGCTCTGGAAACACCATATATTTT. This translates into CASSKGTSSGNTIYF.

The rearrangement uses TRBV19 and TRBJ2-1; 16 bases line up with TRBD2. V dropped 7 bases and J dropped 8; count of bases not matched to a gene: 8. CDR1 LNHDA and CDR2 SQIVND come from the germline V gene (reference sequence). This CDR3 comprises 16 residues. The CDR3 protein is CASTPGLAGGKDEQFF. DNA of the CDR3: TGTGCCAGTACCCCGGGACTAGCGGGAGGGAAGGATGAGCAGTTCTTC.

V gene TRBV5-4 combines with J gene TRBJ1-2; 7 positions match TRBD1. From germline, CDR1 is SGHNT and CDR2 YYREEE (reference sequence). Trimming took 2 bases from V and 7 from J; bases not matched to a gene: 17. The CDR3 is made up of 17 amino acids. CDR3 protein: CASSLSRGPQGISGYTF. CDR3 coding DNA: TGTGCCAGCAGCTTAAGTCGAGGACCACAGGGGATAAGTGGCTACACCTTC. The entire variable domain, with the rest obtained from reference TRBV5-4 and TRBJ1-2, is as follows: ETGVTQSPTHLIKTRGQQVTLRCSSQSGHNTVSWYQQALGQGPQFIFQYYREEENGRGNFPPRFSGLQFPNYSSELNVNALELDDSALYLCASSLSRGPQGISGYTFGSGTRLTVV.

The V and J genes are TRBV11-2 and TRBJ2-7; 10 bases match TRBD2. V was clipped by 1 base and J by 12 bases; unmatched bases: 12. This CDR3 has 15 amino acids. Germline values: CDR1 SGHAT, CDR2 FQNNGV. The chain's CDR3 is CASSLGGTSVLRLYF. CDR3 in DNA: TGTGCCAGCAGCTTAGGCGGGACTAGCGTTTTGCGGCTGTACTTC.

The DNA for the CDR3 is TGTGCCAGCAGCAGACAGGATAACTATGGCTACACCTTC. Residues: CASSRQDNYGYTF. The chain uses TRBV6-5 and TRBJ1-2, with a possible D match to TRBD1 (6 bases). Germline V gene sequence: CDR1 MNHEY, CDR2 SVGAGI. Trimming shortened V by 6 bases and J by 1 base, and 9 bases separated the two germline ends. This CDR3 is 13 amino acids long.

This rearrangement joins TRBV7-8 to TRBJ2-7; no clear D. There are 14 residues in the CDR3. Looked up from germline, CDR1 is SGHVS and CDR2 is FQNEAQ. The V end was cut by 5 bases, the J end by 2 bases, with 13 bases between. The chain's CDR3 is CASSVGRRTYEQYF. CDR3 in DNA: TGTGCCAGCAGCGTGGGTAGGCGGACCTACGAGCAGTACTTC.

Ten or more counts support this clone. The CDR3 nucleotides are TGTGCCAGCAGCCTGACAGGGTCGTACCAGCCCCAGCATTTT. Translated: CASSLTGSYQPQHF. V is TRBV3-1 (or the pseudogene TRBV3-2) and J is TRBJ1-5; TRBD1 matches 7 bases. This CDR3 is 14 amino acids long. Unmatched junction bases numbered 7, after V lost 4 bases and J lost 7 bases. Germline assignment: CDR1 LGHDT and CDR2 YNNKEL (reference sequence).

This chain uses TRBV3-1 (or the pseudogene TRBV3-2) with TRBJ2-2; D might be TRBD2 (6 bases). Germline assignment: CDR1 LGHDT and CDR2 YNNKEL (reference sequence). The CDR3 has 14 amino acids. V was shortened by 4 bases and J by 1 base, with 7 bases between the two germline ends. The CDR3 region is CASSRGMNTGELFF. The DNA of the CDR3 is TGTGCCAGCAGCCGCGGGATGAACACCGGGGAGCTGTTTTTT.

The chain has TRBV4-1 and TRBJ2-7, with a weak D call TRBD2 (5 bases). The germline V and J ends were trimmed by 0 bases and 0 bases, with 12 bases remaining between them. The CDR3 consists of 16 residues. Germline V lookup: CDR1 MGHRA, CDR2 YSYEKL. CDR3 sequence (DNA): TGCGCCAGCAGCCAAGACTCGGCGGGCTTCTCCTACGAGCAGTACTTC. Translation: CASSQDSAGFSYEQYF.

The chain couples TRBV13 to TRBJ2-1; TRBD1 matches at 10 bases. Germline V CDR1 and CDR2: PRHDT, FYEKMQ (reference sequence). V lost 5 bases to trimming and J lost 5 bases; unmatched junction nucleotides: 9. The CDR3 spans 16 residues. CDR3: CASSPRDRGINNEQFF. The DNA for the CDR3 is TGTGCCAGCAGCCCCCGGGACAGGGGTATCAACAATGAGCAGTTCTTC.

This clone was seen only a few times. The chain links TRBV3-1 (or the pseudogene TRBV3-2) to TRBJ2-7, with 11 nucleotides matching TRBD2. The trim removed 3 bases at V and 0 bases at J, leaving 7 bases unmatched. Germline V gene lookup returns CDR1 LGHDT and CDR2 YNNKEL (reference sequence). This CDR3 has 17 amino acids. CDR3 DNA: TGTGCCAGCAGCCAGGGATTAGCGGGGGGGAGCTCCTACGAGCAGTACGTC. As protein: CASSQGLAGGSSYEQYV.

The chain is built from TRBV4-1 and TRBJ1-4, with TRBD1 as a possible D gene (5 bases). With 1 base removed from V and 8 bases from J, the gap between germline ends came to 20 bases. In germline, CDR1 is MGHRA, CDR2 YSYEKL. The CDR3 has 17 residues. CDR3 loop: CASSQAYPVIRGEKLFF. The DNA for the CDR3 is TGCGCCAGCAGCCAAGCCTATCCCGTTATAAGGGGAGAAAAACTGTTTTTT.

The sample holds a few counts of this clone. The rearrangement joins TRBV12-3 or TRBV12-4 to TRBJ1-2; the D is unclear. The CDR3 sequence is 11 residues long. Trimming stripped 5 bases from V and 8 bases from J, with 9 bases between. As DNA, the CDR3 is TGTGCCAGCAGTGGAGGGCTCGGCTACACCTTC. Translated: CASSGGLGYTF.

This rearrangement joins TRBV19 to TRBJ2-7; 11 bases map to TRBD2. CDR1 and CDR2 (germline): LNHDA, SQIVND (reference sequence). Germline trimming cut 7 bases from V and 5 bases from J; bases unmatched to any gene: 10. The CDR3 contains 15 residues. CDR3 amino acids: CASTKGGGLADEQYF. CDR3 nucleotides: TGTGCCAGTACCAAGGGGGGGGGACTAGCGGACGAGCAGTACTTC.